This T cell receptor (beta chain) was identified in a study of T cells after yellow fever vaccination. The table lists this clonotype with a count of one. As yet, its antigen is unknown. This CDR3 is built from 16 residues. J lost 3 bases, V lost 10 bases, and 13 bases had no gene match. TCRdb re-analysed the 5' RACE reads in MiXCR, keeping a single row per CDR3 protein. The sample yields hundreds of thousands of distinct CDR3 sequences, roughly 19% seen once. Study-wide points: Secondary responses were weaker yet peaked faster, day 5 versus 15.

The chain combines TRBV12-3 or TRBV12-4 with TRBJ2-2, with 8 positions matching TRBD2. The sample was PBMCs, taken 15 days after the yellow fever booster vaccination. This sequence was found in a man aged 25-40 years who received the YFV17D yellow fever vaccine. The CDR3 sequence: CAIWGVAGGHTGELFF. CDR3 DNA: TGTGCCATATGGGGAGTGGCGGGAGGCCACACCGGGGAGCTGTTTTTT.